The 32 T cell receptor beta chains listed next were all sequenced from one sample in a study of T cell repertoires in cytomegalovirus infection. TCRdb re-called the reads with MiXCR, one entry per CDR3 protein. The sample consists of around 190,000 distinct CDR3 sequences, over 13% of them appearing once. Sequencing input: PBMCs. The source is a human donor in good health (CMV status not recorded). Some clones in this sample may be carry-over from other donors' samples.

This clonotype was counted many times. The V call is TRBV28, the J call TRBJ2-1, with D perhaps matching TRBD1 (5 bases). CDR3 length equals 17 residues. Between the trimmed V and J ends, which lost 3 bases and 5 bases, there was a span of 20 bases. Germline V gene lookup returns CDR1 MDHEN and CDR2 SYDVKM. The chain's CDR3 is CASSLAVNWGSNNEQFF. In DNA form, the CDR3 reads TGTGCCAGCAGTTTGGCCGTAAATTGGGGCTCAAACAATGAGCAGTTCTTC.

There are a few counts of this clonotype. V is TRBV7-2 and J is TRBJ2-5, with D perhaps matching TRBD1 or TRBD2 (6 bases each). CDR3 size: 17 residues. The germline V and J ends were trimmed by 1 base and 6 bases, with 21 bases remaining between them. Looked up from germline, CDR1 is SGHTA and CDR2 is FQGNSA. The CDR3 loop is CASSLEWGRGGQKTQYF. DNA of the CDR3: TGTGCCAGCAGCTTAGAGTGGGGGCGAGGGGGGCAAAAGACCCAGTACTTC.

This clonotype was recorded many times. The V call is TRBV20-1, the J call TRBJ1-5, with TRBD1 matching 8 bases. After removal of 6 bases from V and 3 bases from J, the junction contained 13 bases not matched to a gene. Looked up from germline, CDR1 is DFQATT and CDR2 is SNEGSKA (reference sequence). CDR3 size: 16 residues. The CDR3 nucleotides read TGCAGTGCGCTTAAGTCGACAGGGGACTTCAATCAGCCCCAGCATTTT. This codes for CSALKSTGDFNQPQHF.

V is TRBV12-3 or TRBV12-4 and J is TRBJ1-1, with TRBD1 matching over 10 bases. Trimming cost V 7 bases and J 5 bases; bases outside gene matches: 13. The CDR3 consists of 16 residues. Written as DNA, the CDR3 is TGTGCCAGCACCAACTCCGGGACAGGGGTTAGGACTGAAGCTTTCTTT. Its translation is CASTNSGTGVRTEAFF.

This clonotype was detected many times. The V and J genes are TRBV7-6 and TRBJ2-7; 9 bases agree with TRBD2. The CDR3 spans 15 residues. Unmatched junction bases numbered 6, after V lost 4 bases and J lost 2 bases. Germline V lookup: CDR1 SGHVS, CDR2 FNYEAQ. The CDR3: CASSSLAGGPYEQYF. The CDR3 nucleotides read TGTGCCAGCAGCTCGCTGGCGGGAGGGCCCTACGAGCAGTACTTC.

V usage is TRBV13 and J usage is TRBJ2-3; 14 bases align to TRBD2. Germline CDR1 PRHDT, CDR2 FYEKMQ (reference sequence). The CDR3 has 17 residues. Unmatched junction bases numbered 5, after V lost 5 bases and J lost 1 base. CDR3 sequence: CASSRLAGGPGTDTQYF. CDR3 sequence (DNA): TGTGCCAGCAGCCGACTAGCGGGAGGGCCCGGCACAGATACGCAGTATTTT.

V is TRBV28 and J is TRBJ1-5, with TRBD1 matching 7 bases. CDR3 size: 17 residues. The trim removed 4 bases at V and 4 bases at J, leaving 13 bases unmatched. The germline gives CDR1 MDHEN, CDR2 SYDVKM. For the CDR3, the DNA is TGTGCCAGCAGTTCTCGAGGAGGGGGCAGGGGAAATCAGCCCCAGCATTTT. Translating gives CASSSRGGGRGNQPQHF.

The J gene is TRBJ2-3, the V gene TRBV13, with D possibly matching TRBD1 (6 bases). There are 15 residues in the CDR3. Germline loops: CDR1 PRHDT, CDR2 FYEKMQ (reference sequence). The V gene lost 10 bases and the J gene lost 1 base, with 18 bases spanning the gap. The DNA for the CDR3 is TGTGCCACGAGCCAACAGGGTGGGCGCACAGATACGCAGTATTTT. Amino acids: CATSQQGGRTDTQYF.

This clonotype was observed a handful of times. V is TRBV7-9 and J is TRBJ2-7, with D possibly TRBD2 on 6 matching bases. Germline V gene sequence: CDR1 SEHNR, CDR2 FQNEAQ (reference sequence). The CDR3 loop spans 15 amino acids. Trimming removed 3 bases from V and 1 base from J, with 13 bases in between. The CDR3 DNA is TGTGCCAGCAGCTTGGAGGGAGAAGGGTCCTACGAGCAGTACTTC. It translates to CASSLEGEGSYEQYF.

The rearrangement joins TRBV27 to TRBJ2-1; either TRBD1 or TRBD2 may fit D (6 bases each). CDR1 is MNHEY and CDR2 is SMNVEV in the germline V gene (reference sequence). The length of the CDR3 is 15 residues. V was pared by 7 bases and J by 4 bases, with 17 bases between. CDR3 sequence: CASTNKGGLYNEQFF. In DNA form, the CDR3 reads TGTGCCAGCACTAATAAGGGGGGACTGTACAATGAGCAGTTCTTC.

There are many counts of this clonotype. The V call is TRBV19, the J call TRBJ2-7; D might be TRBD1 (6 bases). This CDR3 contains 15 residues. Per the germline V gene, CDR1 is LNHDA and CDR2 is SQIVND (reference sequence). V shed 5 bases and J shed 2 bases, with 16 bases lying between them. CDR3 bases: TGTGCCAGTAGTGCTGGAACAGGGACCACCTACGAGCAGTACTTC. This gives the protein CASSAGTGTTYEQYF.

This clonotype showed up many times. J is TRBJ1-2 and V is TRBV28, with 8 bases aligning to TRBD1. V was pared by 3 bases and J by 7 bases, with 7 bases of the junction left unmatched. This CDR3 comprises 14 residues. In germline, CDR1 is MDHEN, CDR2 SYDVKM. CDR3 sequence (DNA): TGTGCCAGCAGTTTGGCAGGGGGCGCGGGTGGCTACACCTTC. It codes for CASSLAGGAGGYTF.

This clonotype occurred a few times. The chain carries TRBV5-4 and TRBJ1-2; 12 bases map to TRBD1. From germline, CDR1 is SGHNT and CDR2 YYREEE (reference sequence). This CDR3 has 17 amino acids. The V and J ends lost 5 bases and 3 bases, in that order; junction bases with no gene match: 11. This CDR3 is CASSPGQGAYPYYGYTF. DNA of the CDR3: TGTGCCAGCAGTCCGGGACAGGGGGCCTACCCTTACTATGGCTACACCTTC.

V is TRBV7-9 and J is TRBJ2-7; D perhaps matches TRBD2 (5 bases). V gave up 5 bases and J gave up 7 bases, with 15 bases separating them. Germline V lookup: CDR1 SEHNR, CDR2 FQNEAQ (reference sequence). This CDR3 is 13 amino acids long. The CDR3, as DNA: TGTGCCAGCAGCCCGTCGCCTCGGGAAGAGCAGTACTTC. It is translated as CASSPSPREEQYF.

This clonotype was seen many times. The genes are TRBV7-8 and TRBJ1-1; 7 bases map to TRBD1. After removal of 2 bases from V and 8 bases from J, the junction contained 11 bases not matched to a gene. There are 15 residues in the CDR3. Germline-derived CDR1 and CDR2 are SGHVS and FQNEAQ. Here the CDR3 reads CASSLRRDRPLEAFF. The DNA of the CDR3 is TGTGCCAGCAGCTTAAGGAGGGACAGACCCTTAGAAGCTTTCTTT.

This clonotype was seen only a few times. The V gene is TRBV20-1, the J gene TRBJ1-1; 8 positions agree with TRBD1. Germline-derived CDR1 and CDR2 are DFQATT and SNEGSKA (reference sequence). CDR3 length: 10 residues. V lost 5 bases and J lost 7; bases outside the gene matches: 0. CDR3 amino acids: CSADRGEAFF. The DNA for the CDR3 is TGCAGTGCTGACAGGGGTGAAGCTTTCTTT.

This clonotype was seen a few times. The CDR3: CSVGGRANTEAFF. Here the CDR3 DNA reads TGCAGCGTTGGAGGCAGGGCGAACACTGAAGCTTTCTTT. The V gene is TRBV29-1, the J gene TRBJ1-1; possible D gene TRBD1, 5 bases. Germline CDR1 reads SQVTM; CDR2 reads ANQGSEA. The CDR3 runs 13 residues. V was shortened by 4 bases and J by 1 base, with 10 bases between the two germline ends.

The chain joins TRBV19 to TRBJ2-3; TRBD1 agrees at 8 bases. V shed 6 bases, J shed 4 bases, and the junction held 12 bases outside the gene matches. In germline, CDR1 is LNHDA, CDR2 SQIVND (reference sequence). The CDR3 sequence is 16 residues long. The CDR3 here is CASSKSPGGAADTQYF. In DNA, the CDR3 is TGTGCCAGTAGCAAGTCGCCAGGGGGCGCGGCAGATACGCAGTATTTT. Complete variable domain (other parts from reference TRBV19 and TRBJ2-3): DGGITQSPKYLFRKEGQNVTLSCEQNLNHDAMYWYRQDPGQGLRLIYYSQIVNDFQKGDIAEGYSVSREKKESFPLTVTSAQKNPTAFYLCASSKSPGGAADTQYFGPGTRLTVL.

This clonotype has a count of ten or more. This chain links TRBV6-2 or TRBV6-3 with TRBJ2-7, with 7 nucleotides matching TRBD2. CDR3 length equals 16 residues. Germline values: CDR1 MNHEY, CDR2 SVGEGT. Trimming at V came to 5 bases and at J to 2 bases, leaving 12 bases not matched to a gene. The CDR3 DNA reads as TGTGCCAGCAGTACACACAGCGGGGACTTCCCCTACGAGCAGTACTTC. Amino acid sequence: CASSTHSGDFPYEQYF.

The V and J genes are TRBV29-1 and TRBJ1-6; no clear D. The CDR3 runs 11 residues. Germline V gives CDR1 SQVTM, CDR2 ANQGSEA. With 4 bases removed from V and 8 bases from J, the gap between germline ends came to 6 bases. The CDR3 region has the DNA TGCAGCGTTGGCTTAGATTCACCCCTCCACTTT. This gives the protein CSVGLDSPLHF.

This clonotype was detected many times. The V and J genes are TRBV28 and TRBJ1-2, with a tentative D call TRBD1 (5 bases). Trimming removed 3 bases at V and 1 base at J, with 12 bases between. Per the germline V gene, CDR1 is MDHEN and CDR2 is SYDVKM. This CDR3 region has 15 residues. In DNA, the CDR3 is TGTGCCAGCAGTTTGGGCGGGACGGTTAACTATGGCTACACCTTC. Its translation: CASSLGGTVNYGYTF.

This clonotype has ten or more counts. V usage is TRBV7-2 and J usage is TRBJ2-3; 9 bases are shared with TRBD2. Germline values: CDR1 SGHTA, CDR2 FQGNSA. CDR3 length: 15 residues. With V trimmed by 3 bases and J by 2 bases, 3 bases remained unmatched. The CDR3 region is CASSFLAGPTDTQYF. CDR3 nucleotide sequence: TGTGCCAGCAGCTTTCTAGCGGGACCCACAGATACGCAGTATTTT.

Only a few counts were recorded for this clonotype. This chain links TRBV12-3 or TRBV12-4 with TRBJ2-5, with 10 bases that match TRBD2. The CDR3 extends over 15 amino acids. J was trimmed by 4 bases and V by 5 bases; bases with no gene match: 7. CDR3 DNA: TGTGCCAGCAGTCTCCTAGCGGGAGCCGGAGAGACCCAGTACTTC. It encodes CASSLLAGAGETQYF.

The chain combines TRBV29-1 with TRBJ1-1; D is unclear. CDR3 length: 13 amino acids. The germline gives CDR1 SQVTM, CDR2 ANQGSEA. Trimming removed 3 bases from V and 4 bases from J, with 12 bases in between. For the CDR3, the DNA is TGCAGCGTTGACCTTGGTGTAGGCACTGAAGCTTTCTTT. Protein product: CSVDLGVGTEAFF.

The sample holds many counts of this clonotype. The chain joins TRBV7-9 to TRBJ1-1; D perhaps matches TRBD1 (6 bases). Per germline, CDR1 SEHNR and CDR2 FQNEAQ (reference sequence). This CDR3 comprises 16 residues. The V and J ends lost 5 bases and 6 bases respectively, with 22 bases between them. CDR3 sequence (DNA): TGTGCCAGCAGCATAAACGGCGGGGGCCGGGTCGCTGAAGCTTTCTTT. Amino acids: CASSINGGGRVAEAFF.

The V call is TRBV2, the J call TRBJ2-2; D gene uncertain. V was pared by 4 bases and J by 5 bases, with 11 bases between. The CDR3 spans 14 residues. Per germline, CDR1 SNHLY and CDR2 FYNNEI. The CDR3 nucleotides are TGTGCCAGCAGTGGGGATCTGAGTACCGGGGAGCTGTTTTTT. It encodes CASSGDLSTGELFF.

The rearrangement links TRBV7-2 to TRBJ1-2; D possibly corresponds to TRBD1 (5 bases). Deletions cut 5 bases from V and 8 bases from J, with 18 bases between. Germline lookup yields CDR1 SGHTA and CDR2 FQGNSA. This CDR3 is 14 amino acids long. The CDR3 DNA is TGTGCCAGCAGCCCCTCGGGGGAATTGGAAGGCTACACCTTC. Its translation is CASSPSGELEGYTF.

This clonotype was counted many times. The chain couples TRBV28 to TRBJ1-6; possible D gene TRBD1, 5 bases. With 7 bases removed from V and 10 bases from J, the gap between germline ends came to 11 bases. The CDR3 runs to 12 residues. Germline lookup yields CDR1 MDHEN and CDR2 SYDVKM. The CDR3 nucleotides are TGTGCCAGCAACATCGGGGGGTCACCCCTCCACTTT. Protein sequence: CASNIGGSPLHF. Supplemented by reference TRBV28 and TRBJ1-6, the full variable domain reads DVKVTQSSRYLVKRTGEKVFLECVQDMDHENMFWYRQDPGLGLRLIYFSYDVKMKEKGDIPEGYSVSREKKERFSLILESASTNQTSMYLCASNIGGSPLHFGNGTRLTVT.

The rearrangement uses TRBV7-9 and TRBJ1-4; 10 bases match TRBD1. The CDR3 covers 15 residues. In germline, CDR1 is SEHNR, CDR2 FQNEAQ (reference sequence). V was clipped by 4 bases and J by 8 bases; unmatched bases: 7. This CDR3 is CASSYPGTGEEKLFF. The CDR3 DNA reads TGTGCCAGCAGCTACCCCGGGACAGGGGAAGAAAAACTGTTTTTT. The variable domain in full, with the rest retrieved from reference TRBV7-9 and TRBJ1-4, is DTGVSQNPRHKITKRGQNVTFRCDPISEHNRLYWYRQTLGQGPEFLTYFQNEAQLEKSRLLSDRFSAERPKGSFSTLEIQRTEQGDSAMYLCASSYPGTGEEKLFFGSGTQLSVL.

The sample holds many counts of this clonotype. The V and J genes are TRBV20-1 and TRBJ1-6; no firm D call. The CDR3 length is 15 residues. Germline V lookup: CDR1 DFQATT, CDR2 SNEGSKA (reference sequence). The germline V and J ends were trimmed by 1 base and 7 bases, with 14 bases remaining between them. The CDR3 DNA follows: TGCAGTGCTAGAGTTGGCGGGGAGGGAAATTCACCCCTCCACTTT. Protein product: CSARVGGEGNSPLHF.

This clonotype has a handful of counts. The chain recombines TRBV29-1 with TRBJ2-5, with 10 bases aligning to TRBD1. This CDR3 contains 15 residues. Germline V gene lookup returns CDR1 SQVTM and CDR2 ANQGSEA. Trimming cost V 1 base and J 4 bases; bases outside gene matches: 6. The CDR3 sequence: CSVEAGQGNLETQYF. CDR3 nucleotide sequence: TGCAGCGTTGAAGCGGGACAGGGGAACCTAGAGACCCAGTACTTC.

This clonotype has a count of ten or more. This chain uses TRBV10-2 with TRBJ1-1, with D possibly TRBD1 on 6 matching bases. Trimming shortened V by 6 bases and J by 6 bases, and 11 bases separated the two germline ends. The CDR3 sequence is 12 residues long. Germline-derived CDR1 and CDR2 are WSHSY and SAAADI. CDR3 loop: CASSRQVSEAFF. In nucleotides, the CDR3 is TGCGCCAGCAGCCGACAGGTTTCTGAAGCTTTCTTT.